This TCR beta chain was profiled in a study of control samples from healthy donors and cancer patients. This clone was counted a single time. Other DNA sequences in the sample encode the same CDR3. Method: immunoSEQ multiplex PCR; TCRdb's copy keeps in-frame clones and lacks some. The sample consists of 95,000 to 150,000 clones, roughly nine tenths of them appearing once. Germline CDR1 reads SGHRS; CDR2 reads YFSETQ. There are 13 residues in the CDR3. V was shortened by 0 bases and J by 2 bases, with 4 bases between the two germline ends. Sample: blood. This sequence joins TRBV5-1 and TRBJ2-3; D ambiguous. The source of this sequence is a woman aged 18-29 years in good health. CDR3: CASSLGITDTQYF. The CDR3 nucleotides read TGCGCCAGCAGCTTGGGAATCACAGATACGCAGTATTTT. Together with reference TRBV5-1 and TRBJ2-3, the CDR3 gives the full variable domain: KAGVTQTPRYLIKTRGQQVTLSCSPISGHRSVSWYQQTPGQGLQFLFEYFSETQRNKGNFPGRFSGRQFSNSRSEMNVSTLELGDSALYLCASSLGITDTQYFGPGTRLTVL.